These 9 T cell receptor beta chains share one sample of origin, sequenced in a study of post-analysis software for immune sequencing data. Whole-study findings and limits: About five TRBV segments, including TRBV5-6, TRBV5-1 and TRBV20-1, were more frequent in patients than controls.

cDNA libraries of TCR beta carried unique molecular identifiers. A single record per CDR3 protein comes from TCRdb applying MiXCR to the PCR reads. Of some 890,000 distinct CDR3 sequences listed, approximately 53% are singletons. No antigen is known for these receptors. Sequenced sample: blood. Every receptor here comes from a girl aged 10 to 17 with multiple sclerosis.

The V call is TRBV15, the J call TRBJ1-2, with D uncertain. Trimming stripped 0 bases from V and 4 bases from J, with 6 bases between. Germline V lookup: CDR1 LNHNV, CDR2 YYDKDF (reference sequence). This CDR3 has 13 amino acids. CDR3 nucleotide sequence: TGTGCCACCAGCAGAGAACGTCTCTATGGCTACACCTTC. This translates into CATSRERLYGYTF.

The V gene is TRBV20-1, the J gene TRBJ2-1; 9 bases map to TRBD2. Trimming took 6 bases from V and 8 from J; bases not matched to a gene: 8. The germline gives CDR1 DFQATT, CDR2 SNEGSKA (reference sequence). The CDR3 length is 13 residues. As DNA, the CDR3 is TGCAGTGCGTTGGGACTAGCATCCCATGAGCAGTTCTTC. Amino acid sequence: CSALGLASHEQFF.

This clonotype was counted a few times. This chain connects TRBV20-1 to TRBJ2-1; unclear D gene. The CDR3 sequence is 13 residues long. In germline, CDR1 is DFQATT, CDR2 SNEGSKA (reference sequence). The V end lost 4 bases, the J end lost 6 bases, and 13 bases lay between the germline ends. The CDR3 nucleotides read TGCAGTGCTACTCATGGAGCCGGCAATGAGCAGTTCTTC. Amino acid sequence: CSATHGAGNEQFF.

The sample holds a few counts of this clonotype. This chain joins TRBV3-1 and TRBJ1-2; 10 nucleotides match TRBD1. This CDR3 spans 14 amino acids. V was clipped by 2 bases and J by 8 bases; unmatched bases: 5. Germline assignment: CDR1 LGHDT and CDR2 YNNKEL (reference sequence). DNA for the CDR3: TGTGCCAGCAGCCAATTTGACAGGGGGCGAGGCTACACCTTC. Residues: CASSQFDRGRGYTF.

The rearrangement uses TRBV12-3 or TRBV12-4 and TRBJ2-7; D possibly uses TRBD1 or TRBD2 (5 bases each). The CDR3 totals 13 residues. Between the trimmed V and J ends, which lost 5 bases and 8 bases, there was a span of 16 bases. The CDR3 DNA sequence: TGTGCCAGCAGTCCCGACAGCCCGGGGCAGCAGTACTTC. It translates to CASSPDSPGQQYF.

The chain carries TRBV20-1 and TRBJ2-7; 10 positions match TRBD1. Germline CDR1 and CDR2: DFQATT and SNEGSKA (reference sequence). The CDR3 loop spans 15 amino acids. This CDR3 reads CSRSTPTGGYNEQYF. CDR3 nucleotides: TGCAGCCGATCGACCCCGACAGGGGGCTACAATGAGCAGTACTTC.

The chain uses TRBV27 and TRBJ1-2, with D possibly TRBD1 on 6 matching bases. Germline CDR1 is MNHEY and CDR2 is SMNVEV (reference sequence). The CDR3 has 14 amino acids. V was cut by 2 bases and J by 6 bases, with 13 bases left in between. This CDR3 is CASSLLGGTDGYTF. Here the CDR3 DNA reads TGTGCCAGCAGTTTACTGGGGGGCACGGATGGCTACACCTTC.

V and J are TRBV20-1 and TRBJ2-4; the match to TRBD1 covers 8 bases. Per germline, CDR1 DFQATT and CDR2 SNEGSKA (reference sequence). Trimming took 1 base from V and 8 from J; bases not matched to a gene: 7. The CDR3 is made up of 14 amino acids. The CDR3 DNA reads as TGCAGTGCTAGAGTGGGGGCAGGGGGCTACATTCAGTACTTC. This codes for CSARVGAGGYIQYF.

This clonotype was picked up a small number of times. The CDR3 sequence is CASRQRGDTQYF. The CDR3 DNA sequence: TGTGCCAGCCGCCAGAGAGGGGATACGCAGTATTTT. The V call is TRBV27, the J call TRBJ2-3; D is perhaps TRBD2 (5 bases). The CDR3 covers 12 residues. Trimming stripped 8 bases from V and 6 bases from J, with 12 bases between. CDR1 and CDR2 from the germline V gene are MNHEY and SMNVEV (reference sequence).